What follows are 9 T cell receptor beta chains derived from one specimen sequenced in a study of CD8 T cells in Susac syndrome. It was with random hexamers that about 0.45 to 1 ug RNA was reverse transcribed. TCRdb ran MiXCR on the immunoSEQ multiplex PCR reads and lists one entry per CDR3 protein. The table lists about 180,000 distinct CDR3 sequences, 95% to 97% of them singletons. Material for sequencing was CD4+ T cells from PBMCs. The receptors derive from a human donor with Susac syndrome.

This chain joins TRBV29-1 and TRBJ2-1, with 8 nucleotides matching TRBD2. The trim removed 7 bases at V and 6 bases at J, leaving 11 bases unmatched. The germline V gene encodes CDR1 SQVTM and CDR2 ANQGSEA. The CDR3 consists of 14 residues. CDR3 sequence reads: CSALLADIGNEQFF. The CDR3 DNA follows: TGCAGCGCCTTACTAGCGGACATAGGCAATGAGCAGTTCTTC.

The chain is built from TRBV29-1 and TRBJ1-3; 8 positions agree with TRBD1. CDR1 and CDR2 from the germline V gene are SQVTM and ANQGSEA. Trimming took 5 bases from V and 4 from J; bases not matched to a gene: 7. The CDR3 totals 14 residues. The CDR3 DNA sequence: TGCAGCGTTCGGACGACAGGGGAGGGAAACACCATATATTTT. Amino acids: CSVRTTGEGNTIYF.

This chain uses TRBV27 with TRBJ2-7; 10 bases align to TRBD1. After removal of 5 bases from V and 4 bases from J, the junction contained 8 bases not matched to a gene. CDR1 and CDR2 (germline): MNHEY, SMNVEV (reference sequence). The CDR3 is 15 amino acids. DNA of the CDR3: TGTGCCAGCAGTCCGGACAGGGGGTCCCCTTACGAGCAGTACTTC. Translated, it gives CASSPDRGSPYEQYF.

The gene calls are TRBV20-1 and TRBJ2-1, with D tentatively TRBD2 (7 bases). The germline V gene has CDR1 DFQATT and CDR2 SNEGSKA (reference sequence). V lost 7 bases to trimming and J lost 1 base, with 17 bases between them. This CDR3 is 15 amino acids long. CDR3 protein: CSGSRGGGSYNEQFF. CDR3 sequence (DNA): TGCAGTGGTTCCAGGGGCGGGGGATCCTACAATGAGCAGTTCTTC.

J is TRBJ2-2 and V is TRBV29-1; weak D call: TRBD1 (5 bases). The CDR3 extends over 11 amino acids. Germline CDR1 is SQVTM and CDR2 is ANQGSEA. V was trimmed by 3 bases and J by 6 bases, leaving 5 bases between them. CDR3 DNA: TGCAGCGTTGACAGGGCCGGGGAGCTGTTTTTT. It specifies CSVDRAGELFF.

The chain links TRBV4-3 to TRBJ1-1, with a tentative D call TRBD1 (6 bases). This CDR3 region has 15 residues. V was pared by 1 base and J by 1 base, with 10 bases between. Germline CDR1 reads LGHNA; CDR2 reads YSLEER. Here the CDR3 reads CASSQVGGANTEAFF. CDR3 sequence (DNA): TGCGCCAGCAGCCAAGTGGGGGGCGCGAACACTGAAGCTTTCTTT.

The rearrangement links TRBV24-1 to TRBJ1-2; D is unclear. The CDR3 has 11 residues. Germline CDR1 and CDR2: KGHDR and SFDVKD. Trimming cost V 3 bases and J 4 bases, with 2 bases left between them. CDR3 nucleotides: TGTGCCACCAGTGATATCTATGGCTACACCTTC. It translates to CATSDIYGYTF.

CDR3 sequence reads: CASSPRGRSSYEQYF. CDR3 nucleotide sequence: TGTGCCAGCAGTCCTAGAGGCCGTAGCTCCTACGAGCAGTACTTC. The chain joins TRBV5-4 to TRBJ2-7; D unresolved. The CDR3 totals 15 residues. V lost 5 bases and J lost 0, with 15 bases in between. Germline loops: CDR1 SGHNT, CDR2 YYREEE (reference sequence). The full variable domain, completed using reference TRBV5-4 and TRBJ2-7, is ETGVTQSPTHLIKTRGQQVTLRCSSQSGHNTVSWYQQALGQGPQFIFQYYREEENGRGNFPPRFSGLQFPNYSSELNVNALELDDSALYLCASSPRGRSSYEQYFGPGTRLTVT.

The rearrangement joins TRBV25-1 to TRBJ1-2; D is unresolved. V lost 5 bases, J lost 4 bases, and 17 bases lay in between. CDR3 size: 15 residues. CDR1 and CDR2 (germline): MGHDK, SYGVNS. CDR3 sequence reads: CASSLRESPFYGYTF. The CDR3 nucleotides read TGTGCCAGCAGTCTCCGGGAATCCCCGTTCTATGGCTACACCTTC.